One and the same sample provided the 27 T cell receptor beta chains below, sequenced in a study of shared clonotypes between healthy human individuals (dated by TCRdb to about 2020). Library generation was performed with the immunoSEQ multiplex PCR assay. This is the immuneACCESS table as TCRdb keeps it, with only in-frame sequences that have V and J called. A part of the clones is gone; compared with another copy, unresolved V genes explain less than half, and the rest is unexplained. The sample table lists roughly 500,000 clones, more than 65% of them with a count of one. The ten top clones hold roughly 13% of the sample. Material: PBMCs. The receptors shown here come from a woman aged 35 to 49 in good health. Some clones in this sample may be carry-over from other donors' samples.

On this clone: The same CDR3 arises from other DNA sequences in this sample as well. Here the CDR3 DNA reads TGTGCCAGCAGTTACTCTCCCTACGAGCAGTACTTC. Its translation is CASSYSPYEQYF. The chain combines TRBV6-5 with TRBJ2-7, with D uncertain. This CDR3 has 12 amino acids. V shed 0 bases and J shed 2 bases, with 2 bases lying between them. CDR1 is MNHEY and CDR2 is SVGAGI in the germline V gene.

This rearrangement joins TRBV28 to TRBJ1-2; 9 bases are a match to TRBD1. Germline CDR1 and CDR2: MDHEN and SYDVKM. J gave up 7 bases and V 2 bases, and 11 bases lay outside the gene matches. The CDR3 consists of 16 residues. DNA of the CDR3: TGTGCCAGCAGTTTAGTCGGGACAGGGCCCTTCGGTGGCTACACCTTC. This encodes CASSLVGTGPFGGYTF.

The V gene is TRBV6-1, the J gene TRBJ1-4, with D perhaps TRBD1 (6 bases). Between the trimmed V and J ends, which lost 2 bases and 12 bases, there was a span of 19 bases. Germline V gene data show CDR1 as MNHNS and CDR2 as SASEGT. The CDR3 extends over 15 amino acids. CDR3 loop: CASSESFRDKKELFF. The CDR3, as DNA: TGTGCCAGCAGTGAATCGTTTCGGGACAAGAAGGAACTGTTTTTT.

The V gene is TRBV5-6, the J gene TRBJ2-5, with TRBD2 as a possible D gene (6 bases). The CDR3 runs 15 residues. The germline V gene encodes CDR1 SGHDT and CDR2 YYEEEE. V was shortened by 4 bases and J by 1 base, with 14 bases between the two germline ends. The CDR3 here is CASSGGLGSQETQYF. CDR3 nucleotides: TGTGCCAGCAGCGGAGGCCTCGGGAGCCAAGAGACCCAGTACTTC.

Comment on this clone: A far larger clone is only one base removed, so a read error is likely. Other DNA variants within this sample encode the same CDR3. The rearrangement uses TRBV7-3 and TRBJ2-7; TRBD2 matches 11 bases. V shed 5 bases and J 5 bases; nucleotides not matched to a gene: 11. The length of the CDR3 is 16 residues. Looked up from germline, CDR1 is SGHTA and CDR2 is FQGTGA. CDR3 bases: TGTGCCAGCAGCCTAAGGCAGACTAGCGGGAAGGACGAGCAGTACTTC. Amino acids: CASSLRQTSGKDEQYF. Variable domain in full (rest from reference TRBV7-3 and TRBJ2-7): GAGVSQTPSNKVTEKGKYVELRCDPISGHTALYWYRQSLGQGPEFLIYFQGTGAADDSGLPNDRFFAVRPEGSVSTLKIQRTERGDSAVYLCASSLRQTSGKDEQYFGPGTRLTVT.

The rearrangement joins TRBV28 to TRBJ1-2, with a weak D call TRBD1 (5 bases). From germline, CDR1 is MDHEN and CDR2 SYDVKM. The length of the CDR3 is 14 residues. Deletions cut 4 bases from V and 4 bases from J, with 13 bases between. The CDR3 DNA reads as TGTGCCAGCAGTTCGCCGGGACTCCCCTATGGCTACACCTTC. Amino acid sequence: CASSSPGLPYGYTF.

V usage is TRBV29-1 and J usage is TRBJ2-1; D may be TRBD1 or TRBD2 (6 bases each). Germline assignment: CDR1 SQVTM and CDR2 ANQGSEA. V lost 8 bases, J lost 0 bases, and 14 bases lay in between. The CDR3 sequence is 14 residues long. The CDR3 region has the DNA TGCAGCATTAGGGGGGTTAGCTCCTACAATGAGCAGTTCTTC. This sequence encodes CSIRGVSSYNEQFF.

V usage is TRBV28 and J usage is TRBJ1-5; D is unclear. Germline V gene sequence: CDR1 MDHEN, CDR2 SYDVKM. The V end lost 2 bases, the J end lost 1 base, and 12 bases lay between the germline ends. CDR3 length: 16 residues. The chain's CDR3 is CASSLISPPSNQPQHF. The CDR3 coding sequence is TGTGCCAGCAGTTTAATCTCTCCCCCCAGCAATCAGCCCCAGCATTTT.

The rearrangement links TRBV11-2 to TRBJ2-3, with a tentative D call TRBD1 (6 bases). The CDR3 runs to 15 residues. The V gene's germline CDR1 is SGHAT and CDR2 FQNNGV. V was trimmed by 0 bases and J by 3 bases, leaving 10 bases between them. The CDR3 bases are TGTGCCAGCAGCTTAGATCCAGGGGAAACAGATACGCAGTATTTT. Encoded protein: CASSLDPGETDTQYF.

The rearrangement uses TRBV7-8 and TRBJ1-2; perhaps TRBD1 as D (5 bases). Between the trimmed V and J ends, which lost 0 bases and 7 bases, there was a span of 18 bases. Per the germline V gene, CDR1 is SGHVS and CDR2 is FQNEAQ. The length of the CDR3 is 16 residues. The CDR3 loop reads CASSLAEPGRLGGYTF. DNA for the CDR3: TGTGCCAGCAGCTTAGCGGAGCCAGGGCGGTTGGGTGGCTACACCTTC.

Worth noting for this clone: One end of the junction is discordant with germline, which a read error may explain. The chain links TRBV19 to TRBJ2-3, with 10 bases fitting TRBD1. There are 15 residues in the CDR3. In germline, CDR1 is LNHDA, CDR2 SQIVND (reference sequence). CDR3 sequence: CASSGLGTGEDTQCF. CDR3 coding DNA: TGTGCCAGTAGTGGCCTCGGGACAGGGGAGGATACGCAGTGTTTT.

The chain has TRBV4-2 and TRBJ2-3; 7 positions agree with TRBD2. This CDR3 is 14 amino acids long. Trimming at V came to 1 base and at J to 4 bases, leaving 2 bases not matched to a gene. CDR1 LGHNA and CDR2 YNFKEQ come from the germline V gene. CDR3 coding DNA: TGTGCCAGCAGCCAAGGGACTAGGTCAGATACGCAGTATTTT. It encodes CASSQGTRSDTQYF.

The chain recombines TRBV5-6 with TRBJ2-2; D remains ambiguous. The germline gives CDR1 SGHDT, CDR2 YYEEEE. The CDR3 is 15 residues long. V was trimmed by 5 bases and J by 2 bases, leaving 13 bases between them. The CDR3 sequence is CASSYGPGNTGELFF. CDR3 nucleotide sequence: TGTGCCAGCAGTTACGGACCCGGAAACACCGGGGAGCTGTTTTTT.

In its sample, this clone was seen once. The chain joins TRBV28 to TRBJ2-7; tentatively, D is TRBD1 (6 bases). The CDR3 contains 14 residues. Trimming removed 6 bases at V and 0 bases at J, with 12 bases between. Germline values: CDR1 MDHEN, CDR2 SYDVKM. The CDR3 region has the DNA TGTGCCAGCAGATGGACAGCTAACTCCTACGAGCAGTACTTC. Residues: CASRWTANSYEQYF.

V usage is TRBV11-2 and J usage is TRBJ2-1, with D perhaps TRBD2 (6 bases). The CDR3 contains 17 residues. Trimming stripped 5 bases from V and 8 bases from J, with 25 bases between. CDR1 is SGHAT and CDR2 is FQNNGV in the germline V gene. The CDR3, as DNA: TGTGCCAGCAGCCTCGCCTCCCCGGGACTTCTTTTTTATGAGCAGTTCTTC. Encoded protein: CASSLASPGLLFYEQFF.

This clone was recorded at least ten times. The gene calls are TRBV5-1 and TRBJ2-5; 9 positions agree with TRBD1. V was pared by 4 bases and J by 6 bases, with 7 bases of the junction left unmatched. This CDR3 contains 14 residues. Per the germline V gene, CDR1 is SGHRS and CDR2 is YFSETQ. The CDR3 nucleotides read TGCGCCAGCAGCGAAACACAGGGGGCGAAGACCCAGTACTTC. This codes for CASSETQGAKTQYF.

This clone appeared a single time. This chain connects TRBV7-3 to TRBJ2-3; TRBD2 matches 15 bases. This CDR3 is built from 18 residues. The junction had 7 bases not matched to a gene; V was cut back by 4 bases and J by 2 bases. Germline V gene sequence: CDR1 SGHTA, CDR2 FQGTGA. The CDR3 DNA is TGTGCCAGCAGCTCGGGACTAGCGGGAGGCACGAACACAGATACGCAGTATTTT. This gives the protein CASSSGLAGGTNTDTQYF. Drawing the rest from reference TRBV7-3 and TRBJ2-3, the complete variable domain is GAGVSQTPSNKVTEKGKYVELRCDPISGHTALYWYRQSLGQGPEFLIYFQGTGAADDSGLPNDRFFAVRPEGSVSTLKIQRTERGDSAVYLCASSSGLAGGTNTDTQYFGPGTRLTVL.

The rearrangement joins TRBV9 to TRBJ2-4; no reliable D call. The V gene lost 0 bases and the J gene lost 0 bases, with 7 bases spanning the gap. Germline CDR1 reads SGDLS; CDR2 reads YYNGEE. This CDR3 has 15 residues. The CDR3 DNA sequence: TGTGCCAGCAGCGTAGATGGAGTAGCCAAAAACATTCAGTACTTC. Translation: CASSVDGVAKNIQYF.

The genes are TRBV28 and TRBJ1-4; the match to TRBD1 covers 8 bases. V lost 2 bases, J lost 7 bases, and 3 bases stayed unmatched. Looked up from germline, CDR1 is MDHEN and CDR2 is SYDVKM. The CDR3 covers 14 residues. The CDR3 reads CASSLVTGGEKLFF. CDR3 in DNA: TGTGCCAGCAGTTTAGTAACAGGGGGTGAAAAACTGTTTTTT.

Regarding this clone: This sample also contains other DNA sequences that code for the same CDR3. The chain links TRBV18 to TRBJ2-2; weak D call: TRBD1 (6 bases). This CDR3 has 14 residues. The germline V and J ends were trimmed by 3 bases and 1 base, with 6 bases remaining between them. Germline lookup yields CDR1 KGHSH and CDR2 LQKENI. CDR3 region: CASSPGQNTGELFF. Written as DNA, the CDR3 is TGTGCCAGCTCACCGGGACAGAACACCGGGGAGCTGTTTTTT.

The genes are TRBV7-3 and TRBJ2-6, with 7 bases lining up with TRBD1. The CDR3 covers 18 residues. From germline, CDR1 is SGHTA and CDR2 FQGTGA. After removal of 5 bases from V and 0 bases from J, the junction contained 10 bases not matched to a gene. The CDR3 protein is CASSGQARGVSGANVLTF. The CDR3 coding sequence is TGTGCCAGCAGCGGACAGGCGAGGGGTGTCTCTGGGGCCAACGTCCTGACTTTC.

Only a few counts were recorded for this clone. The chain combines TRBV27 with TRBJ2-2, with D uncertain. With 5 bases removed from V and 4 bases from J, the gap between germline ends came to 8 bases. Germline CDR1 reads MNHEY; CDR2 reads SMNVEV (reference sequence). The CDR3 has 13 residues. The CDR3: CASSEVSTGELFF. The DNA for the CDR3 is TGTGCCAGCAGTGAAGTCTCCACCGGGGAGCTGTTTTTT.

The chain has TRBV7-2 and TRBJ2-3; TRBD1 is a possible D gene (6 bases). From germline, CDR1 is SGHTA and CDR2 FQGNSA. Deletions cut 1 base from V and 2 bases from J, with 10 bases between. The CDR3 is 15 amino acids. CDR3 protein: CASSLEGGITDTQYF. The CDR3 DNA reads TGTGCCAGCAGCTTAGAAGGGGGTATCACAGATACGCAGTATTTT. Looking up the rest from reference TRBV7-2 and TRBJ2-3 gives the full variable domain: GAGVSQSPSNKVTEKGKDVELRCDPISGHTALYWYRQSLGQGLEFLIYFQGNSAPDKSGLPSDRFSAERTGGSVSTLTIQRTQQEDSAVYLCASSLEGGITDTQYFGPGTRLTVL.

This clone has a single count. J is TRBJ1-6 and V is TRBV2; D is uncertain. Deletions cut 2 bases from V and 0 bases from J, with 5 bases between. The germline CDR1 and CDR2 sequences are SNHLY and FYNNEI. The CDR3 consists of 15 residues. The CDR3 nucleotides are TGTGCCAGCAGTGAACAGAGCTCCTATAATTCACCCCTCCACTTT. This codes for CASSEQSSYNSPLHF.

The V gene is TRBV5-4, the J gene TRBJ2-1; TRBD2 matches at 7 bases. The V segment lost 1 base and the J segment 3 bases; nucleotides outside the gene matches: 1. Germline CDR1 is SGHNT and CDR2 is YYREEE (reference sequence). The CDR3 contains 14 residues. The CDR3 coding sequence is TGTGCCAGCAGCTTGCGCGGGAGCTACAATGAGCAGTTCTTC. It translates to CASSLRGSYNEQFF.

The genes are TRBV2 and TRBJ2-1, with 9 bases matching TRBD2. Germline CDR1 is SNHLY and CDR2 is FYNNEI. Trimming at V came to 1 base and at J to 6 bases, leaving 4 bases not matched to a gene. The CDR3 sequence is 15 residues long. CDR3 sequence (DNA): TGTGCCAGCAGTGAAGGGCTAGCGGGACTCAATGAGCAGTTCTTC. Its protein product is CASSEGLAGLNEQFF.

The chain recombines TRBV6-5 with TRBJ2-1; tentatively, D is TRBD1 (6 bases). The germline CDR1 and CDR2 sequences are MNHEY and SVGAGI. V lost 5 bases, J lost 7 bases, and 12 bases lay in between. CDR3 length: 13 residues. This chain's CDR3 is CASSRTELNEQFF. CDR3 sequence (DNA): TGTGCCAGCAGTCGGACAGAGTTGAATGAGCAGTTCTTC.